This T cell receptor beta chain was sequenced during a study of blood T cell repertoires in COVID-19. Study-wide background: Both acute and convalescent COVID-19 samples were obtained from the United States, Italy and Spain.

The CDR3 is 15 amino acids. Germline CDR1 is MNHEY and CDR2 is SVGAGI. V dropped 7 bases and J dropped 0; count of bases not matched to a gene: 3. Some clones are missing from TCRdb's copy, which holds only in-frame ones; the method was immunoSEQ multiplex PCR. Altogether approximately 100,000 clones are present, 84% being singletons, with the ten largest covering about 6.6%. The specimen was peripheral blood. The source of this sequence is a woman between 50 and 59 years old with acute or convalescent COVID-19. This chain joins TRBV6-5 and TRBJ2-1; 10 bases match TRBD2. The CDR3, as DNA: TGTGCCAGCATTTCTAGCGGGGGCTCCTACAATGAGCAGTTCTTC. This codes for CASISSGGSYNEQFF.